Listed here are 8 T cell receptor beta chains from one sample, sequenced in a study of OX40 agonist ivuxolimab in advanced cancers. Using immunoSEQ multiplex PCR, the repertoire was profiled, and TCRdb retains in-frame clones only, with some absent. The sample shows roughly 73,000 clones, roughly 88% of them seen only once. This sample comprised CD4+ or CD8+ T cells sorted from blood, obtained in a trial of the OX40 agonist ivuxolimab. These receptor sequences come from an adult with an advanced solid tumor such as melanoma, head and neck, liver or kidney cancer.

The genes are TRBV29-1 and TRBJ2-2; D may be TRBD2 (7 bases). V lost 7 bases to trimming and J lost 6 bases, with 21 bases between them. The CDR3 contains 15 residues. From germline, CDR1 is SQVTM and CDR2 ANQGSEA. The CDR3 nucleotides are TGCAGCGCCCCGGGGGGCGGGAGTTGGGCCGGGGAGCTGTTTTTT. This sequence encodes CSAPGGGSWAGELFF.

The V and J genes are TRBV6-1 and TRBJ2-7, with 13 bases matching TRBD2. The CDR3 extends over 17 amino acids. The V segment lost 4 bases and the J segment 2 bases; nucleotides outside the gene matches: 8. The germline V gene has CDR1 MNHNS and CDR2 SASEGT. The CDR3 loop reads CASSGRWTSGGTYEQYF. CDR3 in DNA: TGTGCCAGCAGTGGCCGGTGGACTAGCGGGGGCACCTACGAGCAGTACTTC.

This clone was seen only a few times. V and J are TRBV7-2 and TRBJ2-1, with TRBD2 matching 9 bases. The germline V gene encodes CDR1 SGHTA and CDR2 FQGNSA. J was trimmed by 5 bases and V by 6 bases; bases with no gene match: 11. The CDR3 has 16 residues. CDR3 amino acids: CASSLSGTSYHNEQFF. The CDR3 DNA reads TGTGCCAGCAGTCTCTCCGGGACTAGCTATCACAATGAGCAGTTCTTC.

The V call is TRBV4-1, the J call TRBJ2-5, with unresolved D. The CDR3 has 16 amino acids. Germline V gives CDR1 MGHRA, CDR2 YSYEKL. Between the trimmed V and J ends, which lost 1 base and 1 base, there was a span of 13 bases. CDR3 DNA: TGCGCCAGCAGCCAAGTAAACTTAATAAGCCAAGAGACCCAGTACTTC. Encoded protein: CASSQVNLISQETQYF.

This clone has a single count. The chain combines TRBV7-2 with TRBJ1-5, with D perhaps TRBD1 (5 bases). The CDR3 is 14 amino acids. Germline CDR1 and CDR2: SGHTA and FQGNSA. Trimming removed 8 bases at V and 5 bases at J, with 16 bases between. The CDR3 sequence is CASPKGIPHQPQHF. CDR3 coding DNA: TGTGCCAGCCCTAAGGGGATCCCGCATCAGCCCCAGCATTTT.

The chain recombines TRBV9 with TRBJ2-3; the D gene is possibly TRBD1 (5 bases). The germline gives CDR1 SGDLS, CDR2 YYNGEE. The CDR3 contains 15 residues. V was shortened by 0 bases and J by 1 base, with 9 bases between the two germline ends. Written as DNA, the CDR3 is TGTGCCAGCAGCGTAGGCCAGGGCGGCACAGATACGCAGTATTTT. Its protein is CASSVGQGGTDTQYF.

This clone was counted only a few times. At one end, the junction sequence differs from germline, possibly due to a read error. The rearrangement links TRBV4-1 to TRBJ1-1; D call uncertain. Germline CDR1 MGHRA, CDR2 YSYEKL. The CDR3 covers 12 residues. In DNA form, the CDR3 reads TGCGCCAGCAGCCAAGGGACCTCCGTTCACTCCTTT. It specifies CASSQGTSVHSF.

V usage is TRBV7-2 and J usage is TRBJ2-1; TRBD2 matches 12 bases. The V segment lost 4 bases and the J segment 7 bases; nucleotides outside the gene matches: 5. The germline gives CDR1 SGHTA, CDR2 FQGNSA. The CDR3 loop spans 15 amino acids. CDR3 protein: CASSSYLAGGNEQFF. CDR3 coding DNA: TGTGCCAGCAGCTCCTATCTAGCGGGAGGGAATGAGCAGTTCTTC.